One sample yielded the 27 T cell receptor beta chains listed below, sequenced in a study of patients and donors after allogeneic stem cell transplantation. In TCRdb, the RT-PCR reads were re-called with MiXCR into one record per CDR3 protein. The top ten clones hold around 10% of a sample with around 200,000 distinct CDR3 sequences, roughly 38% of them seen once. Sequenced: blood, either unsorted or a sorted T cell fraction (not recorded which). The receptor set was obtained from a human donor who was either an allogeneic HSCT recipient or a stem cell or donor lymphocyte infusion donor (not recorded which). It is not recorded whose cells these are; they may come from a transplant donor.

The rearrangement joins TRBV29-1 to TRBJ2-3; 9 positions match TRBD1. The germline V gene encodes CDR1 SQVTM and CDR2 ANQGSEA. V dropped 7 bases and J dropped 6; count of bases not matched to a gene: 5. The CDR3 has 12 amino acids. CDR3 sequence: CSGHRGLDTQYF. CDR3 in DNA: TGCAGCGGTCACAGGGGGCTGGATACGCAGTATTTT.

The genes are TRBV27 and TRBJ1-5; possible D gene TRBD1, 6 bases. The CDR3 is 14 amino acids. CDR1 is MNHEY and CDR2 is SMNVEV in the germline V gene (reference sequence). V lost 8 bases and J lost 4, with 15 bases in between. The CDR3 DNA reads as TGTGCCAGCCCAGGAAGGACAGATAATCAGCCCCAGCATTTT. It encodes CASPGRTDNQPQHF.

This clonotype was detected a few times. The gene calls are TRBV20-1 and TRBJ2-1; D might be TRBD1 (6 bases). Trimming stripped 7 bases from V and 2 bases from J, with 15 bases between. The CDR3 has 14 amino acids. CDR1 is DFQATT and CDR2 is SNEGSKA in the germline V gene (reference sequence). The CDR3, as DNA: TGCAGTGGTCCAGGGGCCCTCCCCTACAATGAGCAGTTCTTC. It is translated as CSGPGALPYNEQFF.

V and J are TRBV10-3 and TRBJ1-4; no firm D call. With 3 bases removed from V and 6 bases from J, the gap between germline ends came to 17 bases. This CDR3 is built from 16 residues. CDR1 and CDR2 from the germline V gene are ENHRY and SYGVKD. The CDR3 protein is CAISDRRERRDEKLFF. For the CDR3, the DNA is TGTGCCATCAGTGATAGACGAGAAAGGAGGGATGAAAAACTGTTTTTT.

CDR3 DNA sequence: TGCGCCAGCAGGGGACTAGCGGAGCAAGAGACCCAGTACTTC. Encoded protein: CASRGLAEQETQYF. This chain uses TRBV23-1 with TRBJ2-5; TRBD2 agrees at 11 bases. TRBV23-1 falls under the ORF class, with uncertain function. CDR3 size: 14 residues. With 6 bases clipped from V and 2 bases from J, the junction kept 2 bases outside the gene matches.

The genes are TRBV12-3 or TRBV12-4 and TRBJ1-2; D possibly corresponds to TRBD1 (5 bases). CDR3 length: 14 amino acids. Trimming cost V 1 base and J 3 bases, with 9 bases left between them. The chain's CDR3 is CASSLEGLDYGYTF. DNA for the CDR3: TGTGCCAGCAGTTTAGAGGGGTTAGACTATGGCTACACCTTC.

V gene TRBV10-3 combines with J gene TRBJ2-7; perhaps TRBD1 as D (6 bases). The germline V gene encodes CDR1 ENHRY and CDR2 SYGVKD. V lost 3 bases, J lost 0 bases, and 12 bases lay in between. The CDR3 contains 15 residues. The CDR3, as DNA: TGTGCCATCAGTGATGGTCCAGGGGACTCCTACGAGCAGTACTTC. It translates to CAISDGPGDSYEQYF.

This sequence joins TRBV7-9 and TRBJ1-3; D is ambiguous. The CDR3 has 13 amino acids. V shed 2 bases and J shed 4 bases, with 6 bases lying between them. Germline CDR1 SEHNR, CDR2 FQNEAQ (reference sequence). The CDR3 region has the DNA TGTGCCAGCAGCTTAATGTCCGGAAACACCATATATTTT. Encoded protein: CASSLMSGNTIYF.

The chain links TRBV4-1 to TRBJ1-5; D is ambiguous. V lost 0 bases and J 5 bases, leaving 8 bases between the germline ends. The CDR3 totals 14 residues. Germline CDR1 reads MGHRA; CDR2 reads YSYEKL. DNA of the CDR3: TGCGCCAGCAGCCAAGAGAGGCGAGATCAGCCCCAGCATTTT. Residues: CASSQERRDQPQHF.

The chain carries TRBV9 and TRBJ1-3, with 8 bases lining up with TRBD1. Germline-derived CDR1 and CDR2 are SGDLS and YYNGEE. CDR3 length equals 15 residues. After removal of 2 bases from V and 5 bases from J, the junction contained 6 bases not matched to a gene. The CDR3 sequence: CASSVGDRPRNTIYF. The CDR3 nucleotides read TGTGCCAGCAGCGTTGGGGACAGGCCAAGAAACACCATATATTTT.

This clonotype came up a few times. The genes are TRBV20-1 and TRBJ2-7; D call uncertain. V gave up 1 base and J gave up 2 bases, with 9 bases separating them. This CDR3 has 13 amino acids. Germline loops: CDR1 DFQATT, CDR2 SNEGSKA (reference sequence). The CDR3 here is CSARGISPYEQYF. The CDR3 region has the DNA TGCAGTGCTAGAGGAATATCCCCCTACGAGCAGTACTTC.

This clonotype was found a few times. CDR3 amino acids: CASSVDSGNTIYF. The DNA of the CDR3 is TGTGCCAGCAGTGTAGACTCTGGAAACACCATATATTTT. This chain joins TRBV6-1 and TRBJ1-3; D gene unclear. The CDR3 has 13 residues. Germline CDR1 reads MNHNS; CDR2 reads SASEGT. V lost 4 bases to trimming and J lost 0 bases, with 4 bases between them.

This clonotype was seen more than once but under ten times. Written as DNA, the CDR3 is TGTGCCGCCCAGGGGGCGCACAATTCACCCCTCCACTTT. Translation gives CAAQGAHNSPLHF. The rearrangement uses TRBV6-6 and TRBJ1-6; 8 bases match TRBD1. The ends lost 11 bases at V and 7 bases at J; junction bases unmatched: 7. The V gene's germline CDR1 is MNHNY and CDR2 SVGAGI (reference sequence). This CDR3 has 13 amino acids.

This clonotype was counted between two and nine times. J is TRBJ2-3 and V is TRBV4-1; 9 nucleotides align to TRBD1. V lost 3 bases, J lost 3 bases, and 7 bases stayed unmatched. The CDR3 runs to 16 residues. Germline V CDR1 and CDR2: MGHRA, YSYEKL. In DNA form, the CDR3 reads TGCGCCAGCAGCCAGCCGCCGGGACAGGGAACAGATACGCAGTATTTT. Translated: CASSQPPGQGTDTQYF.

This clonotype was seen only a few times. The chain joins TRBV20-1 to TRBJ2-1; perhaps D is TRBD1 or TRBD2 (5 bases each). The CDR3 consists of 15 residues. Germline V gene data show CDR1 as DFQATT and CDR2 as SNEGSKA (reference sequence). V was cut by 3 bases and J by 5 bases, with 17 bases left in between. Written as DNA, the CDR3 is TGCAGTGCTAGCAGGGAGTTCGAAAAGAACAATGAGCAGTTCTTC. Translated: CSASREFEKNNEQFF.

This clonotype was detected only a few times. The genes are TRBV6-2 or TRBV6-3 and TRBJ1-5; D call uncertain. The CDR3 is 14 residues long. The V gene lost 4 bases and the J gene lost 1 base, with 8 bases spanning the gap. The V gene's germline CDR1 is MNHEY and CDR2 SVGEGT. In DNA, the CDR3 is TGTGCCAGCAGTTCCCCTGGCAGCAATCAGCCCCAGCATTTT. This translates into CASSSPGSNQPQHF.

The rearrangement joins TRBV25-1 to TRBJ2-7; D is perhaps TRBD1 (6 bases). CDR1 and CDR2 from the germline V gene are MGHDK and SYGVNS. Trimming pared 3 bases from V and 7 bases from J, leaving 16 bases between. The CDR3 sequence is 14 residues long. Here the CDR3 reads CASSDTGSLREQYF. Written as DNA, the CDR3 is TGTGCCAGCAGTGATACAGGGTCTCTGAGGGAGCAGTACTTC.

The chain couples TRBV11-2 to TRBJ1-1, with D possibly TRBD1 on 5 matching bases. V was pared by 7 bases and J by 5 bases, with 17 bases between. The CDR3 consists of 14 residues. The germline V gene has CDR1 SGHAT and CDR2 FQNNGV. The CDR3 reads CASIGATGRTEAFF. The CDR3, as DNA: TGTGCCAGCATCGGGGCAACGGGGCGTACTGAAGCTTTCTTT.

The chain recombines TRBV28 with TRBJ2-5, with 8 bases aligning to TRBD2. CDR3 size: 15 residues. V lost 5 bases to trimming and J lost 2 bases; unmatched junction nucleotides: 7. Germline CDR1 MDHEN, CDR2 SYDVKM. The CDR3 DNA reads as TGTGCCAGCAGTGAGGCGGGGGGCGCGCAAGAGACCCAGTACTTC. This gives the protein CASSEAGGAQETQYF. Variable domain in full (rest from reference TRBV28 and TRBJ2-5): DVKVTQSSRYLVKRTGEKVFLECVQDMDHENMFWYRQDPGLGLRLIYFSYDVKMKEKGDIPEGYSVSREKKERFSLILESASTNQTSMYLCASSEAGGAQETQYFGPGTRLLVL.

The gene calls are TRBV12-3 or TRBV12-4 and TRBJ2-5; D tentatively fits TRBD1 or TRBD2 (5 bases each). This CDR3 is built from 14 residues. V lost 8 bases, J lost 8 bases, and 21 bases lay in between. CDR3 region: CASRPTRGSTTQYF. Here the CDR3 DNA reads TGTGCCAGCCGTCCCACTAGGGGAAGTACCACCCAGTACTTC.

The chain carries TRBV7-3 and TRBJ2-1; D uncertain. CDR3 size: 16 residues. The germline V gene has CDR1 SGHTA and CDR2 FQGTGA. The germline V and J ends were trimmed by 6 bases and 4 bases, with 19 bases remaining between them. The CDR3 here is CASSSHRHTVYNEQFF. CDR3 DNA: TGTGCCAGCAGTTCCCATCGACACACAGTATACAATGAGCAGTTCTTC.

The V call is TRBV9, the J call TRBJ2-1, with D possibly being TRBD2 (5 bases). The CDR3 has 14 residues. Germline-derived CDR1 and CDR2 are SGDLS and YYNGEE. V was trimmed by 0 bases and J by 1 base, leaving 5 bases between them. DNA of the CDR3: TGTGCCAGCAGCGTAGGGACTTCCTACAATGAGCAGTTCTTC. Translating it yields CASSVGTSYNEQFF.

This clonotype was detected a few times. This sequence joins TRBV20-1 and TRBJ1-5; tentative D call: TRBD1 (6 bases). The germline gives CDR1 DFQATT, CDR2 SNEGSKA (reference sequence). Trimming removed 7 bases at V and 3 bases at J, with 10 bases between. The CDR3 spans 12 residues. This CDR3 is CSVQGNNQPQHF. CDR3 DNA: TGCAGTGTTCAGGGGAACAATCAGCCCCAGCATTTT.

This clonotype was found a few times. The chain couples TRBV27 to TRBJ1-2; D perhaps matches TRBD1 (5 bases). Trimming took 0 bases from V and 4 from J, leaving 12 bases between them. Germline V lookup: CDR1 MNHEY, CDR2 SMNVEV (reference sequence). The CDR3 runs 15 residues. CDR3 DNA: TGTGCCAGCAGTTTATCATCACGGGGCCTCTATGGCTACACCTTC. As protein: CASSLSSRGLYGYTF.

Many counts were recorded for this clonotype. CDR3 nucleotide sequence: TGTGCCAGCAGCTTTTACAGGGGCGGCTCTGGAAACACCATATATTTT. This sequence encodes CASSFYRGGSGNTIYF. The chain has TRBV7-8 and TRBJ1-3; 7 nucleotides align to TRBD1. The germline V gene encodes CDR1 SGHVS and CDR2 FQNEAQ. V shed 3 bases and J 0 bases; nucleotides not matched to a gene: 5. The CDR3 length is 16 residues.

This chain links TRBV28 with TRBJ2-3; D not certain. This CDR3 region has 14 residues. Deletions cut 3 bases from V and 0 bases from J, with 7 bases between. Germline V lookup: CDR1 MDHEN, CDR2 SYDVKM. CDR3 in DNA: TGTGCCAGCAGTTTTAAGACAAGCACAGATACGCAGTATTTT. Amino acid sequence: CASSFKTSTDTQYF. Supplemented by reference TRBV28 and TRBJ2-3, the full variable domain reads DVKVTQSSRYLVKRTGEKVFLECVQDMDHENMFWYRQDPGLGLRLIYFSYDVKMKEKGDIPEGYSVSREKKERFSLILESASTNQTSMYLCASSFKTSTDTQYFGPGTRLTVL.

The chain combines TRBV29-1 with TRBJ1-4; unclear D gene. The ends were cut back, 7 bases at V and 0 bases at J, with 3 bases in the middle. Germline V gives CDR1 SQVTM, CDR2 ANQGSEA. This CDR3 is 11 amino acids long. The CDR3 region is CSAATNEKLFF. DNA for the CDR3: TGCAGCGCAGCAACTAATGAAAAACTGTTTTTT.